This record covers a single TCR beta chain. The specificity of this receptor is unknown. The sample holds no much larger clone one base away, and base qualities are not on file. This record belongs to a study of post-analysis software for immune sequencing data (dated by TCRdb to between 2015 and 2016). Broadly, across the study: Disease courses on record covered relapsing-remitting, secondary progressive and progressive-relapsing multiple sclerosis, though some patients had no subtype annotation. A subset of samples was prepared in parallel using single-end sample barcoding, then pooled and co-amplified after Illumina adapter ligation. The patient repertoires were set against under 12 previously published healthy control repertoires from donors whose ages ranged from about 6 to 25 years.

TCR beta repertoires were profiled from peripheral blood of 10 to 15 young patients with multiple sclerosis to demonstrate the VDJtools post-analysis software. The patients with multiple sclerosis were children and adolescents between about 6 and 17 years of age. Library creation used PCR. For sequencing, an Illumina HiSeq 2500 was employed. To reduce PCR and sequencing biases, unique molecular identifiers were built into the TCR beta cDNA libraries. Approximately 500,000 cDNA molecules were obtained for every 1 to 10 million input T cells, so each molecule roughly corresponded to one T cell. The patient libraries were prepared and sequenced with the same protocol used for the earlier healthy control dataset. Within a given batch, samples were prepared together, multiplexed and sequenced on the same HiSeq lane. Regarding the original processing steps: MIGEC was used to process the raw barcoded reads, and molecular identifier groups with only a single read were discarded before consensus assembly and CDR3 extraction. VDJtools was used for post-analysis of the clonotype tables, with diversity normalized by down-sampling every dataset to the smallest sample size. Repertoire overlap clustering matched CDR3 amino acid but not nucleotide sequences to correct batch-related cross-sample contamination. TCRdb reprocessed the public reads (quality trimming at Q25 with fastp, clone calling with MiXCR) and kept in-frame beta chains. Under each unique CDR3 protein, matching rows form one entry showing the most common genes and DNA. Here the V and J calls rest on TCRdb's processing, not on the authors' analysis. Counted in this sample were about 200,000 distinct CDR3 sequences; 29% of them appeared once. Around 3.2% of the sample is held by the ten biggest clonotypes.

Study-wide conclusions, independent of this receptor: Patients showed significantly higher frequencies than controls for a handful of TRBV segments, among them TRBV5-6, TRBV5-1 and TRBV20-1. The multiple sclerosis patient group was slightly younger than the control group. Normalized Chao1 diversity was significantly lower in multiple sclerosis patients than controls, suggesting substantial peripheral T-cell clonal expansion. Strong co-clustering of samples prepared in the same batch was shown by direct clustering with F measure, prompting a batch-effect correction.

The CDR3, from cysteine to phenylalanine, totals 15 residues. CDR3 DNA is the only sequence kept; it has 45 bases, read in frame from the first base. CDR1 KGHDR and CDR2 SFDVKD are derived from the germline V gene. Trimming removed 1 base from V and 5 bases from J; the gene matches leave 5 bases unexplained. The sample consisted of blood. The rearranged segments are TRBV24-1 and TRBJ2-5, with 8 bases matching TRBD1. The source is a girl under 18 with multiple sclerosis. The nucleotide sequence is TGTGCCACCAGTGATTTCGGACAGGGCGGGGAGACCCAGTACTTC. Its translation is CATSDFGQGGETQYF.